Following are 5 T cell receptor beta chains from one sample sequenced in a study of post-analysis software for immune sequencing data. Carried by the TCR beta cDNA libraries were unique molecular identifiers. MiXCR, run by TCRdb on the PCR reads, gives a single entry per CDR3 protein. The top ten hold 3.4% of the sample, which has 180,000 or so distinct CDR3 sequences, 29% seen once. Broader study findings: Patients had higher frequencies than controls of about five TRBV segments, including TRBV5-6, TRBV5-1 and TRBV20-1.

Their target antigens are unknown. The sample was blood. These receptor sequences come from a girl under 18 with multiple sclerosis.

In its sample, this clonotype was seen many times. The chain employs TRBV5-1 and TRBJ1-2; weak D call: TRBD1 (6 bases). This CDR3 is 14 amino acids long. V lost 4 bases and J 6 bases, leaving 16 bases between the germline ends. The V gene's germline CDR1 is SGHRS and CDR2 YFSETQ. The CDR3 sequence is CASSPRPGENGYTF. The DNA of the CDR3 is TGCGCCAGCAGCCCTCGGCCAGGGGAGAATGGCTACACCTTC.

The chain joins TRBV20-1 to TRBJ2-3; TRBD2 matches at 7 bases. The junction had 8 bases not matched to a gene; V was cut back by 0 bases and J by 2 bases. This CDR3 is 16 amino acids long. Germline V gene data show CDR1 as DFQATT and CDR2 as SNEGSKA (reference sequence). The CDR3 sequence: CSARDIGGGNTDTQYF. Here the CDR3 DNA reads TGCAGTGCTAGAGATATAGGCGGGGGTAACACAGATACGCAGTATTTT.

A single count supports this clonotype. A much more abundant neighbour one base away suggests this may be a read error. The rearrangement joins TRBV3-1 to TRBJ2-1, with TRBD1 identical over 8 bases. CDR1 and CDR2 (germline): LGHDT, YNNKEL (reference sequence). The length of the CDR3 is 15 residues. The ends lost 7 bases at V and 10 bases at J; junction bases unmatched: 15. CDR3 amino acids: CASTSMGTGPREQFF. DNA of the CDR3: TGTGCCAGCACCTCGATGGGGACAGGACCCCGGGAGCAGTTCTTC.

This sequence joins TRBV7-9 and TRBJ1-6; possibly TRBD1 for D (6 bases). The germline V gene encodes CDR1 SEHNR and CDR2 FQNEAQ (reference sequence). V was trimmed by 1 base and J by 9 bases, leaving 13 bases between them. The CDR3 sequence is 15 residues long. CDR3 in DNA: TGTGCCAGCAGCTTAGTCCCGGGGGCGAGTTCACCCCTCCACTTT. It translates to CASSLVPGASSPLHF. Drawing the rest from reference TRBV7-9 and TRBJ1-6, the complete variable domain is DTGVSQNPRHKITKRGQNVTFRCDPISEHNRLYWYRQTLGQGPEFLTYFQNEAQLEKSRLLSDRFSAERPKGSFSTLEIQRTEQGDSAMYLCASSLVPGASSPLHFGNGTRLTVT.

The genes are TRBV6-4 and TRBJ2-3; 8 bases are shared with TRBD2. The junction had 10 bases not matched to a gene; V was cut back by 8 bases and J by 6 bases. The CDR3 is 14 amino acids. Germline V gene data show CDR1 as MRHNA and CDR2 as SNTAGT. CDR3 in amino acids: CASRTGLDSDTQYF. The CDR3 DNA sequence: TGTGCCAGCCGAACGGGACTAGACTCGGATACGCAGTATTTT.